These 20 T cell receptor beta chains were sequenced from one sample in a study of identical twins. TCRdb used MiXCR to reprocess the 5' RACE reads, holding one entry per CDR3 protein. The sample contains 200,000 to 250,000 distinct CDR3 sequences, more than 9.5% of which appear only once. The same specimen was also included in a second study, on yellow fever vaccine responses in identical twins.

Sequencing used memory (CD45RO+) T cells sorted from blood. The receptors here all came from a woman under 30 in good health.

The rearrangement links TRBV20-1 to TRBJ2-5, with D tentatively TRBD1 (6 bases). Per germline, CDR1 DFQATT and CDR2 SNEGSKA (reference sequence). The CDR3 consists of 12 residues. V gave up 3 bases and J gave up 4 bases, with 9 bases separating them. This chain's CDR3 is CSASTQGETQYF. In nucleotides, the CDR3 is TGCAGTGCTAGTACACAGGGAGAGACCCAGTACTTC.

The sample holds a few counts of this clonotype. This rearrangement joins TRBV7-9 to TRBJ2-3, with D perhaps assigned TRBD1 or TRBD2 (6 bases each). The germline V gene has CDR1 SEHNR and CDR2 FQNEAQ (reference sequence). The length of the CDR3 is 16 residues. The V gene lost 4 bases and the J gene lost 0 bases, with 14 bases spanning the gap. The CDR3 protein is CASSSLRGESTDTQYF. CDR3 DNA: TGTGCCAGCAGCTCCTTGAGGGGGGAGAGCACAGATACGCAGTATTTT.

The chain is built from TRBV20-1 and TRBJ2-3; D perhaps matches TRBD2 (6 bases). V shed 0 bases and J shed 0 bases, with 10 bases lying between them. Germline CDR1 and CDR2: DFQATT and SNEGSKA (reference sequence). The CDR3 spans 15 residues. CDR3 amino acids: CSARERGRSTDTQYF. The CDR3 DNA follows: TGCAGTGCTAGAGAACGGGGGAGAAGCACAGATACGCAGTATTTT.

The J gene is TRBJ2-3, the V gene TRBV27; a weak D match, TRBD2 (6 bases). The CDR3 has 15 residues. Germline-derived CDR1 and CDR2 are MNHEY and SMNVEV (reference sequence). V lost 4 bases to trimming and J lost 5 bases, with 16 bases between them. CDR3 loop: CASSSPGLPGDTQYF. CDR3 in DNA: TGTGCCAGCAGTTCCCCGGGACTCCCGGGAGATACGCAGTATTTT.

The V call is TRBV5-1, the J call TRBJ2-5; 11 bases are shared with TRBD1. The CDR3 spans 14 residues. The J segment lost 5 bases and the V segment lost 6 bases, leaving 6 bases of the junction unmatched. Per germline, CDR1 SGHRS and CDR2 YFSETQ. CDR3 DNA: TGCGCCAGCACCAGGACAGGGGGCGGGGAGACCCAGTACTTC. Amino acid sequence: CASTRTGGGETQYF.

In DNA form, the CDR3 reads TGCAGTGCTAGCCTCCGGGCCCCCCCATTAGGTGAGCAGTACTTC. It encodes CSASLRAPPLGEQYF. The V and J genes are TRBV20-1 and TRBJ2-7; D is ambiguous. V was cut by 3 bases and J by 7 bases, with 22 bases left in between. The germline V gene has CDR1 DFQATT and CDR2 SNEGSKA (reference sequence). This CDR3 is built from 15 residues.

This clonotype showed up just a few times. The chain recombines TRBV5-1 with TRBJ2-3, with D possibly TRBD2 on 6 matching bases. The CDR3 has 13 amino acids. V lost 4 bases, J lost 5 bases, and 11 bases lay in between. Per the germline V gene, CDR1 is SGHRS and CDR2 is YFSETQ. CDR3 nucleotide sequence: TGCGCCAGCAGCCTCCAGACTAGAGATACGCAGTATTTT. It encodes CASSLQTRDTQYF.

This clonotype was counted many times. The chain couples TRBV10-3 to TRBJ1-2, with 7 bases aligning to TRBD1. Germline loops: CDR1 ENHRY, CDR2 SYGVKD. The V and J ends lost 6 bases and 2 bases, in that order; junction bases with no gene match: 6. CDR3 length: 14 amino acids. CDR3 protein: CAISGTAINYGYTF. Here the CDR3 DNA reads TGTGCCATCAGCGGGACAGCCATAAACTATGGCTACACCTTC.

This chain connects TRBV5-1 to TRBJ2-5, with D unresolved. The CDR3 is 13 amino acids. V was shortened by 0 bases and J by 2 bases, with 5 bases between the two germline ends. From germline, CDR1 is SGHRS and CDR2 YFSETQ. The CDR3 is CASSLVQQETQYF. The CDR3 DNA reads TGCGCCAGCAGCTTGGTTCAGCAAGAGACCCAGTACTTC. Combining the CDR3 with reference TRBV5-1 and TRBJ2-5 gives the whole variable domain KAGVTQTPRYLIKTRGQQVTLSCSPISGHRSVSWYQQTPGQGLQFLFEYFSETQRNKGNFPGRFSGRQFSNSRSEMNVSTLELGDSALYLCASSLVQQETQYFGPGTRLLVL.

This clonotype appeared many times. The CDR3 region has the DNA TGCAGTGCTACGGCTAGCGGGAACACCGGGGAGCTGTTTTTT. It translates to CSATASGNTGELFF. The chain joins TRBV20-1 to TRBJ2-2; 7 bases match TRBD2. CDR1 and CDR2 (germline): DFQATT, SNEGSKA (reference sequence). CDR3 size: 14 residues. J was trimmed by 1 base and V by 4 bases; bases with no gene match: 3.

This clonotype turned up a few times. The chain recombines TRBV4-2 with TRBJ2-2, with 10 bases matching TRBD2. J lost 7 bases, V lost 0 bases, and 8 bases had no gene match. The CDR3 covers 17 residues. Germline V lookup: CDR1 LGHNA, CDR2 YNFKEQ. CDR3 amino acids: CASSQDRAGGQVGELFF. CDR3 sequence (DNA): TGTGCCAGCAGCCAAGATCGAGCGGGGGGGCAGGTCGGGGAGCTGTTTTTT.

The chain combines TRBV6-6 with TRBJ2-7; D could derive from TRBD1 or TRBD2 (6 bases each). Germline assignment: CDR1 MNHNY and CDR2 SVGAGI (reference sequence). The germline V and J ends were trimmed by 8 bases and 7 bases, with 15 bases remaining between them. The CDR3 is 12 residues long. CDR3 protein: CASGGTPLEQYF. The CDR3 region has the DNA TGTGCCAGCGGAGGGACACCGCTTGAGCAGTACTTC.

This clonotype came up a few times. The chain has TRBV15 and TRBJ2-7, with D maybe TRBD2 (5 bases). V lost 3 bases to trimming and J lost 6 bases, with 9 bases between them. In germline, CDR1 is LNHNV, CDR2 YYDKDF (reference sequence). The length of the CDR3 is 12 residues. This CDR3 reads CATSRDEGEQYF. CDR3 DNA: TGTGCCACCAGCAGGGACGAGGGCGAGCAGTACTTC.

The chain combines TRBV20-1 with TRBJ2-7; 9 bases match TRBD1. The V segment lost 5 bases and the J segment 6 bases; nucleotides outside the gene matches: 11. CDR1 DFQATT and CDR2 SNEGSKA come from the germline V gene (reference sequence). CDR3 size: 14 residues. Here the CDR3 DNA reads TGCAGTGCTTTGACAGGGGGTACGGGGCTCGAGCAGTACTTC. Translating gives CSALTGGTGLEQYF.

This chain connects TRBV12-3 or TRBV12-4 to TRBJ1-5, with 7 bases lining up with TRBD1. CDR3 length: 16 amino acids. Germline trimming cut 2 bases from V and 1 base from J; bases unmatched to any gene: 5. The CDR3 DNA reads as TGTGCCAGCAGTTTAACCCGGGGACAGAGCAATCAGCCCCAGCATTTT. Amino acids: CASSLTRGQSNQPQHF.

The chain employs TRBV20-1 and TRBJ2-3; D is unresolved. From germline, CDR1 is DFQATT and CDR2 SNEGSKA (reference sequence). The CDR3 loop spans 15 amino acids. The V gene lost 4 bases and the J gene lost 2 bases, with 16 bases spanning the gap. In DNA, the CDR3 is TGCAGTGCTACCTTAGGACGATTAGACACAGATACGCAGTATTTT. Translated, it gives CSATLGRLDTDTQYF.

The rearrangement joins TRBV20-1 to TRBJ2-4, with D hard to call. The CDR3 spans 15 residues. Per germline, CDR1 DFQATT and CDR2 SNEGSKA (reference sequence). The V end lost 3 bases, the J end lost 0 bases, and 12 bases lay between the germline ends. The CDR3 here is CSASLGLIAKNIQYF. In nucleotides, the CDR3 is TGCAGTGCTAGTCTGGGATTAATAGCCAAAAACATTCAGTACTTC.

The chain uses TRBV6-1 and TRBJ2-1; 7 bases are shared with TRBD2. This CDR3 comprises 15 residues. Germline V CDR1 and CDR2: MNHNS, SASEGT. J gave up 4 bases and V 7 bases, and 10 bases lay outside the gene matches. The CDR3 region is CASTTGLEGYNEQFF. CDR3 DNA: TGTGCCAGCACCACCGGACTAGAGGGGTACAATGAGCAGTTCTTC.

Many counts were recorded for this clonotype. The genes are TRBV11-1 and TRBJ2-1; D might be TRBD2 (5 bases). Per germline, CDR1 SGHAT and CDR2 FQDESV (reference sequence). The CDR3 totals 15 residues. Between the trimmed V and J ends, which lost 5 bases and 2 bases, there was a span of 13 bases. CDR3 in amino acids: CASSKGVGTYNEQFF. CDR3 coding DNA: TGTGCCAGCAGCAAGGGAGTAGGAACCTACAATGAGCAGTTCTTC. Supplemented by reference TRBV11-1 and TRBJ2-1, the full variable domain reads EAEVAQSPRYKITEKSQAVAFWCDPISGHATLYWYRQILGQGPELLVQFQDESVVDDSQLPKDRFSAERLKGVDSTLKIQPAELGDSAMYLCASSKGVGTYNEQFFGPGTRLTVL.

The chain recombines TRBV19 with TRBJ2-5; D may be TRBD1 (6 bases). The CDR3 totals 15 residues. The germline V and J ends were trimmed by 4 bases and 7 bases, with 19 bases remaining between them. Germline lookup yields CDR1 LNHDA and CDR2 SQIVND (reference sequence). CDR3: CASSTNRGQIWTQYF. Written as DNA, the CDR3 is TGTGCCAGTAGTACCAACCGAGGACAGATTTGGACCCAGTACTTC.